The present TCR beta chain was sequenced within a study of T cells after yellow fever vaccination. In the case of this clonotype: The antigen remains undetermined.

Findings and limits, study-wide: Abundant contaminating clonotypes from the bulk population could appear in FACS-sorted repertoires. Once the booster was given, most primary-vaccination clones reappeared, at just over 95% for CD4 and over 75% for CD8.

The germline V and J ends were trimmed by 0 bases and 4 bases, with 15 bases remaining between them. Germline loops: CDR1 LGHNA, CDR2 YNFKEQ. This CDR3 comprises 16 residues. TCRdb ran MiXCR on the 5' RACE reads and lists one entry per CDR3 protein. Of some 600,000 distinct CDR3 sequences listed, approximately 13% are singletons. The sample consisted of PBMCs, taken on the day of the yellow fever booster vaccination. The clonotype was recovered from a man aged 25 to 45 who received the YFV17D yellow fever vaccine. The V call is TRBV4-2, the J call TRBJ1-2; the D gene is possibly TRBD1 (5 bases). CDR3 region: CASSQDVAGRGYGYTF. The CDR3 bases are TGTGCCAGCAGCCAAGATGTAGCGGGGCGGGGCTATGGCTACACCTTC.